Below, 14 T cell receptor beta chains from the same sample are listed, as sequenced in a study of lymphopenia after photon versus proton radiotherapy. Data came from immunoSEQ multiplex PCR; TCRdb stores just in-frame clones and leaves some out. The sample contains under 70,000 clones, approximately 90% of which appear only once. The material was peripheral blood, obtained from a patient treated with photon-based radiotherapy. These receptors came from a woman in her 40s with cholangiocarcinoma.

V usage is TRBV29-1 and J usage is TRBJ1-1, with D possibly matching TRBD1 (6 bases). The germline V and J ends were trimmed by 7 bases and 5 bases, with 14 bases remaining between them. The CDR3 has 12 amino acids. Germline-derived CDR1 and CDR2 are SQVTM and ANQGSEA. The CDR3 nucleotides read TGCAGCGCATTAGGGGGGTCTACTGAAGCTTTCTTT. It encodes CSALGGSTEAFF.

The rearrangement joins TRBV7-2 to TRBJ2-7, with TRBD1 identical over 7 bases. Germline assignment: CDR1 SGHTA and CDR2 FQGNSA. The CDR3 runs 15 residues. With 3 bases clipped from V and 2 bases from J, the junction kept 7 bases outside the gene matches. The CDR3 DNA follows: TGTGCCAGCAGCTTCACAGGGGATGCGGCCTACGAGCAGTACTTC. Its translation: CASSFTGDAAYEQYF.

This chain uses TRBV11-2 with TRBJ2-3; maybe TRBD2 (6 bases). Trimming removed 5 bases at V and 0 bases at J, with 12 bases between. CDR1 SGHAT and CDR2 FQNNGV come from the germline V gene. The CDR3 runs 15 residues. The CDR3 DNA reads TGTGCCAGCAGCAAGTGGGAGGAGAGCACAGATACGCAGTATTTT. Its translation is CASSKWEESTDTQYF.

This chain connects TRBV19 to TRBJ2-5; tentative D call: TRBD2 (6 bases). V lost 5 bases, J lost 5 bases, and 15 bases lay in between. CDR1 is LNHDA, CDR2 SQIVND, per germline (reference sequence). This CDR3 is 14 amino acids long. The CDR3 reads CASSSFLARETQYF. CDR3 nucleotide sequence: TGTGCCAGTAGTTCATTCCTAGCGCGCGAGACCCAGTACTTC.

The chain has TRBV11-1 and TRBJ2-1; perhaps TRBD1 as D (6 bases). The CDR3 sequence is 16 residues long. The V end lost 2 bases, the J end lost 5 bases, and 16 bases lay between the germline ends. CDR1 is SGHAT, CDR2 FQDESV, per germline (reference sequence). This chain's CDR3 is CASSLPTAGEDNEQFF. The CDR3 nucleotides are TGTGCCAGCAGCTTACCGACTGCAGGGGAAGACAATGAGCAGTTCTTC.

This clone was counted once. The V call is TRBV2, the J call TRBJ2-1; D is undetermined. Trimming shortened V by 4 bases and J by 3 bases, and 4 bases separated the two germline ends. There are 12 residues in the CDR3. Germline V gene data show CDR1 as SNHLY and CDR2 as FYNNEI. CDR3 DNA sequence: TGTGCCAGCAGTGTCGGCTACAATGAGCAGTTCTTC. Protein product: CASSVGYNEQFF.

The rearrangement uses TRBV7-3 and TRBJ2-1; TRBD2 agrees at 7 bases. CDR1 and CDR2 (germline): SGHTA, FQGTGA. The junction had 5 bases not matched to a gene; V was cut back by 2 bases and J by 1 base. The CDR3 has 16 residues. DNA for the CDR3: TGTGCCAGCAGCTTAGGCGGCGGGGGATCCTACAATGAGCAGTTCTTC. Translating it yields CASSLGGGGSYNEQFF.

On this clone itself: The junction shows a germline mismatch at one end, possibly a read error. V and J are TRBV20-1 and TRBJ1-5; D may be TRBD1 (6 bases). Germline V CDR1 and CDR2: DFQATT, SNEGSKA (reference sequence). This CDR3 comprises 9 residues. The CDR3 coding sequence is TGCAGTGCCCCAGACAGGTTGGATTTT. Encoded protein: CSAPDRLDF.

The chain combines TRBV6-6 with TRBJ2-1; D gene ambiguous. Germline-derived CDR1 and CDR2 are MNHNY and SVGAGI (reference sequence). The CDR3 sequence is 12 residues long. Trimming left V 5 bases short and J 4 bases short, with 6 bases between. CDR3 residues: CASSERYNEQFF. For the CDR3, the DNA is TGTGCCAGCAGTGAGAGGTACAATGAGCAGTTCTTC.

The chain couples TRBV7-9 to TRBJ2-3; 9 bases line up with TRBD2. CDR1 is SEHNR and CDR2 is FQNEAQ in the germline V gene (reference sequence). The CDR3 runs to 15 residues. Trimming took 1 base from V and 4 from J; bases not matched to a gene: 3. This CDR3 is CASSLVAGAADTQYF. In DNA form, the CDR3 reads TGTGCCAGCAGCTTAGTAGCGGGGGCGGCAGATACGCAGTATTTT.

J is TRBJ2-1 and V is TRBV5-6; TRBD2 matches 10 bases. Looked up from germline, CDR1 is SGHDT and CDR2 is YYEEEE. V was clipped by 5 bases and J by 5 bases; unmatched bases: 16. The CDR3 length is 18 residues. CDR3 nucleotide sequence: TGTGCCAGCAGTTTGACCGGTGGAGGGCTAGCGGGGGACAATGAGCAGTTCTTC. It yields the protein CASSLTGGGLAGDNEQFF.

V gene TRBV2 combines with J gene TRBJ1-1; the match to TRBD1 covers 8 bases. The length of the CDR3 is 19 residues. V shed 5 bases and J 1 base; nucleotides not matched to a gene: 18. The V gene's germline CDR1 is SNHLY and CDR2 FYNNEI. The CDR3 nucleotides read TGTGCCAGCAGTACTCCCGACGGGACAGGAAACCTCCCGAACACTGAAGCTTTCTTT. This gives the protein CASSTPDGTGNLPNTEAFF. The entire variable domain, with the rest obtained from reference TRBV2 and TRBJ1-1, is as follows: EPEVTQTPSHQVTQMGQEVILRCVPISNHLYFYWYRQILGQKVEFLVSFYNNEISEKSEIFDDQFSVERPDGSNFTLKIRSTKLEDSAMYFCASSTPDGTGNLPNTEAFFGQGTRLTVV.

This chain's CDR3 is CATTTGGNQPQHF. The CDR3 DNA reads as TGTGCCACAACGACAGGCGGCAATCAGCCCCAGCATTTT. The V gene is TRBV15, the J gene TRBJ1-5, with D perhaps TRBD1 (6 bases). V was clipped by 9 bases and J by 2 bases, with 11 bases between them. The CDR3 is 13 residues long. Germline values: CDR1 LNHNV, CDR2 YYDKDF (reference sequence).

The table lists this clone with a few counts. The chain combines TRBV4-3 with TRBJ2-1; 13 bases line up with TRBD2. Trimming cost V 0 bases and J 8 bases; bases outside gene matches: 4. Germline V lookup: CDR1 LGHNA, CDR2 YSLEER. The CDR3 has 16 residues. In nucleotides, the CDR3 is TGCGCCAGCAGCCAAGAACTAGCGGGAGGGCCCGATGAGCAGTTCTTC. Its translation: CASSQELAGGPDEQFF.